This T cell receptor beta chain was sequenced in a study of T cell repertoires in cytomegalovirus infection. TCRdb called the reads again in MiXCR, with one record for every CDR3 protein. The sample includes 800,000 to 950,000 distinct CDR3 sequences, 30% to 35% of them seen just once. Concerning this clonotype itself: The antigen is not known.

The sequence was obtained from a human donor in good health (CMV status not recorded). Some clones in this sample may be carry-over from other donors' samples. The sample consisted of cultured CD8+ T cells from PBMCs, taken from culture after CMV antigen stimulation.

The DNA for the CDR3 is TGTGCCAGCAGTTACAGTTCGGGCACAGATACGCAGTATTTT. Its translation is CASSYSSGTDTQYF. This rearrangement joins TRBV6-5 to TRBJ2-3; D unresolved. There are 14 residues in the CDR3. Germline lookup yields CDR1 MNHEY and CDR2 SVGAGI. V dropped 2 bases and J dropped 1 base, with 7 bases sitting between them.